Below, 3 T cell receptor beta chains from the same sample are listed, as sequenced in a study of memory CD4+ T cells and cytomegalovirus serostatus. Data came from immunoSEQ multiplex PCR; TCRdb stores just in-frame clones and leaves some out. The profile shows some 41,000 clones, roughly 77% of them singletons. The sort gate was single viable CD3+CD4+CD8-CD45RO+ cells for memory CD4+ T cells. Sequencing was carried out using memory CD4+ T cells from blood. Every receptor here comes from an adult in good health and CMV-seronegative.

The chain uses TRBV18 and TRBJ1-1; D unresolved. The V gene lost 3 bases and the J gene lost 0 bases, with 8 bases spanning the gap. In germline, CDR1 is KGHSH, CDR2 LQKENI. The CDR3 has 14 residues. CDR3 sequence reads: CASSPSALNTEAFF. The CDR3 coding sequence is TGTGCCAGCTCACCCTCCGCATTGAACACTGAAGCTTTCTTT.

The rearrangement uses TRBV9 and TRBJ2-3, with a possible D match to TRBD2 (6 bases). V lost 6 bases to trimming and J lost 0 bases, with 20 bases between them. The CDR3 is 17 amino acids. CDR1 is SGDLS and CDR2 is YYNGEE in the germline V gene. CDR3 in DNA: TGTGCCAGCACCGTGGGTGGGACTCGCCCAAGCACAGATACGCAGTATTTT. Protein product: CASTVGGTRPSTDTQYF.

The rearrangement joins TRBV5-1 to TRBJ1-5; possibly TRBD1 for D (5 bases). Germline V gene data show CDR1 as SGHRS and CDR2 as YFSETQ. The ends were cut back, 4 bases at V and 4 bases at J, with 15 bases in the middle. This CDR3 contains 15 residues. The CDR3 loop is CASSPTGTGNQPQHF. The CDR3 bases are TGCGCCAGCAGCCCGACCGGGACGGGAAATCAGCCCCAGCATTTT.